This T cell receptor beta chain is from a study of blood T cell repertoires in COVID-19. Study in general: PBMCs, B-cell-depleted T cells, or T cells were the source of the cDNA or gDNA that made up the material.

V was trimmed by 5 bases and J by 0 bases, leaving 11 bases between them. The CDR3 has 16 residues. Germline assignment: CDR1 LGHDT and CDR2 YNNKEL (reference sequence). Data came from immunoSEQ multiplex PCR; TCRdb stores just in-frame clones and leaves some out. The repertoire consists of fewer than 90,000 clones, with about 80% occurring once and the leading ten covering under 50%. V gene TRBV3-1 (or the pseudogene TRBV3-2) combines with J gene TRBJ2-6; tentatively, D is TRBD2 (5 bases). The origin of this receptor is a human donor in a cohort sampled during active COVID-19. Material: peripheral blood. The DNA of the CDR3 is TGTGCCAGCAGCAAGAGGGCAGTCTCTGGGGCCAACGTCCTGACTTTC. Translating it yields CASSKRAVSGANVLTF.